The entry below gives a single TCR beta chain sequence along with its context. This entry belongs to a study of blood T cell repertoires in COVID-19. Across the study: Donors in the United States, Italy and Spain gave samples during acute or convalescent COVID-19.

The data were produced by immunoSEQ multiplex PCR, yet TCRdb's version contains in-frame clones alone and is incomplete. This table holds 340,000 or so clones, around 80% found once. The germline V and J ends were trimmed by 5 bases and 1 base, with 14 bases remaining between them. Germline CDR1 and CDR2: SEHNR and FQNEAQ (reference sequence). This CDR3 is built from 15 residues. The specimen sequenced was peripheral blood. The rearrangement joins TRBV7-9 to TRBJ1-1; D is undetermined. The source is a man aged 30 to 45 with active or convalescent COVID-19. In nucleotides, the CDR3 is TGTGCCAGCAGCGAGAGACAAGGTCAGAACACTGAAGCTTTCTTT. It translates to CASSERQGQNTEAFF.